The 5 T cell receptor beta chains below come from one sample, sequenced in a study of Graves' ophthalmopathy and Graves' hyperthyroidism. Scientists amplified the TCR beta CDR3 regions from RNA transcripts. Second-round multiplex PCR came after a first-round RT-PCR that employed HTBI primers. TCRdb reprocessed the multiplex PCR reads with MiXCR, giving one entry per CDR3 protein. The table includes 200,000 to 250,000 distinct CDR3 sequences, about 22% detected once. The sample was peripheral blood. Receptors originate from a woman aged 45-60 years with Graves' ophthalmopathy.

The chain couples TRBV6-1 to TRBJ1-1; D call uncertain. The CDR3 consists of 12 residues. V lost 8 bases and J lost 5, with 12 bases in between. Germline CDR1 reads MNHNS; CDR2 reads SASEGT. Written as DNA, the CDR3 is TGTGCCAGCTACGACCACTTAACTGAAGCTTTCTTT. It is translated as CASYDHLTEAFF.

This clonotype appeared a few times. The chain uses TRBV13 and TRBJ2-5, with D tentatively TRBD1 (6 bases). CDR3 size: 16 residues. V lost 6 bases and J lost 2, with 19 bases in between. CDR1 PRHDT and CDR2 FYEKMQ come from the germline V gene (reference sequence). The CDR3 DNA is TGTGCCAGCAGACGACTCCCAGGGGACCGGCAAGAGACCCAGTACTTC. Its protein product is CASRRLPGDRQETQYF.

This clonotype was recorded a few times. The genes are TRBV10-3 and TRBJ2-5; 11 nucleotides align to TRBD2. The V gene end was trimmed by 8 bases and the J gene end by 4 bases; junction bases not matched to a gene: 9. The length of the CDR3 is 15 residues. Germline V gene sequence: CDR1 ENHRY, CDR2 SYGVKD. The DNA of the CDR3 is TGTGCCATCGCTACTAGCGGGGGTTTAGGAGAGACCCAGTACTTC. This codes for CAIATSGGLGETQYF.

This clonotype occurred many times. The CDR3 bases are TGCAGTGCTAGAGATGACGGCGGGCCTAACGAGCAGTACTTC. As protein: CSARDDGGPNEQYF. This sequence joins TRBV20-1 and TRBJ2-7, with D possibly TRBD2 on 5 matching bases. The V and J ends lost 0 bases and 5 bases respectively, with 14 bases between them. Germline V gene sequence: CDR1 DFQATT, CDR2 SNEGSKA (reference sequence). The CDR3 spans 14 residues.

Remarks on this clonotype: A read error may explain this, as a much larger clone is one base away. This chain joins TRBV12-3 or TRBV12-4 and TRBJ2-7, with TRBD1 matching over 10 bases. This CDR3 region has 14 residues. The CDR3 DNA sequence: TGTACCAGCAGTTTGACAGGGGGCGGGTACGAGCAGTACTTC. This encodes CTSSLTGGGYEQYF.